These 23 T cell receptor beta chains originate from one sample sequenced in a study of blood T cell repertoires in COVID-19. Here immunoSEQ multiplex PCR was the method, and the copy in TCRdb shows in-frame clones only, minus some. The profile shows 250,000 or so clones, 70% to 90% of them singletons. The sample taken for sequencing was peripheral blood. These TCRs come from a woman aged 60-75 years with COVID-19, enrolled during active disease.

J is TRBJ2-1 and V is TRBV6-4; possibly TRBD1 for D (5 bases). Germline CDR1 reads MRHNA; CDR2 reads SNTAGT. The CDR3 is 13 residues long. Trimming removed 5 bases at V and 3 bases at J, with 8 bases between. The CDR3 DNA follows: TGTGCCAGCAGTAACACAGGCTACAATGAGCAGTTCTTC. Translated, it gives CASSNTGYNEQFF.

The CDR3 DNA follows: TGTGCCAGCAGTACCACCGCGGGCGCTCCTGTTGGCTACACCTTC. Amino acid sequence: CASSTTAGAPVGYTF. This chain uses TRBV27 with TRBJ1-2; D is unclear. Germline CDR1 is MNHEY and CDR2 is SMNVEV (reference sequence). The CDR3 totals 15 residues. V was pared by 5 bases and J by 7 bases, with 20 bases between.

This chain links TRBV28 with TRBJ2-4; TRBD2 matches at 14 bases. The V segment lost 4 bases and the J segment 9 bases; nucleotides outside the gene matches: 8. This CDR3 has 16 amino acids. In germline, CDR1 is MDHEN, CDR2 SYDVKM. CDR3 bases: TGTGCCAGCAGTTGCGAGGGACTAGCGGGAGTATGCATTCAGTACTTC. Protein product: CASSCEGLAGVCIQYF.

The rearrangement links TRBV7-9 to TRBJ1-2; 7 bases match TRBD1. V was pared by 4 bases and J by 1 base, with 6 bases of the junction left unmatched. In germline, CDR1 is SEHNR, CDR2 FQNEAQ (reference sequence). This CDR3 contains 15 residues. CDR3 DNA sequence: TGTGCCAGCAGCTCCCCGGGACAGTTTAACTATGGCTACACCTTC. It codes for CASSSPGQFNYGYTF.

This clone has just a few counts. The rearrangement links TRBV2 to TRBJ2-7, with D possibly matching TRBD2 (5 bases). Germline assignment: CDR1 SNHLY and CDR2 FYNNEI. This CDR3 is 17 amino acids long. V gave up 1 base and J gave up 0 bases, with 16 bases separating them. CDR3 DNA sequence: TGTGCCAGCAGTGAAGAGGGCCTAAGCGGAAACTCCTACGAGCAGTACTTC. This sequence encodes CASSEEGLSGNSYEQYF.

The chain recombines TRBV15 with TRBJ2-7; weak D call: TRBD2 (5 bases). The CDR3 sequence is 13 residues long. With 3 bases removed from V and 6 bases from J, the gap between germline ends came to 12 bases. Germline values: CDR1 LNHNV, CDR2 YYDKDF (reference sequence). The CDR3 DNA reads as TGTGCCACCAGCAGCGGTCGGGGTGGCGAGCAGTACTTC. Residues: CATSSGRGGEQYF. Based on the CDR3 plus reference TRBV15 and TRBJ2-7, the full variable domain is DAMVIQNPRYQVTQFGKPVTLSCSQTLNHNVMYWYQQKSSQAPKLLFHYYDKDFNNEADTPDNFQSRRPNTSFCFLDIRSPGLGDTAMYLCATSSGRGGEQYFGPGTRLTVT.

The V and J genes are TRBV11-2 and TRBJ1-4, with TRBD1 matching over 8 bases. V was clipped by 5 bases and J by 8 bases; unmatched bases: 7. The germline V gene has CDR1 SGHAT and CDR2 FQNNGV. CDR3 length: 14 amino acids. The DNA of the CDR3 is TGTGCCAGCAGCCGCCAGGGGGCCGGGGAAAAACTGTTTTTT. It specifies CASSRQGAGEKLFF.

This chain uses TRBV19 with TRBJ1-2, with D uncertain. Germline assignment: CDR1 LNHDA and CDR2 SQIVND (reference sequence). CDR3 length: 13 residues. V gave up 6 bases and J gave up 2 bases, with 10 bases separating them. As DNA, the CDR3 is TGTGCCAGTAGACCCCCCCGGAACTATGGCTACACCTTC. It codes for CASRPPRNYGYTF.

The genes are TRBV11-2 and TRBJ2-3; 8 bases are shared with TRBD2. J gave up 4 bases and V 5 bases, and 8 bases lay outside the gene matches. This CDR3 comprises 15 residues. The V gene's germline CDR1 is SGHAT and CDR2 FQNNGV. This chain's CDR3 is CASSARGVAADTQYF. The CDR3 DNA follows: TGTGCCAGCAGCGCGCGGGGGGTAGCTGCAGATACGCAGTATTTT. The whole variable domain, remainder taken from reference TRBV11-2 and TRBJ2-3, is EAGVAQSPRYKIIEKRQSVAFWCNPISGHATLYWYQQILGQGPKLLIQFQNNGVVDDSQLPKDRFSAERLKGVDSTLKIQPAKLEDSAVYLCASSARGVAADTQYFGPGTRLTVL.

The chain has TRBV19 and TRBJ2-1; 8 nucleotides agree with TRBD2. CDR1 is LNHDA and CDR2 is SQIVND in the germline V gene (reference sequence). The trim removed 6 bases at V and 7 bases at J, leaving 17 bases unmatched. The CDR3 sequence is 17 residues long. In nucleotides, the CDR3 is TGTGCCAGTAGGGACCCAGGGGAGGCGGGAGGAGCAAATGAGCAGTTCTTC. Translating gives CASRDPGEAGGANEQFF.

The V gene is TRBV5-1, the J gene TRBJ2-1; 7 bases are shared with TRBD2. Per the germline V gene, CDR1 is SGHRS and CDR2 is YFSETQ. The CDR3 has 16 amino acids. Losses at the gene ends were 2 bases for V and 3 bases for J; bases not matched to a gene: 8. The chain's CDR3 is CASSFTLGTNYNEQFF. Written as DNA, the CDR3 is TGCGCCAGCAGCTTTACCCTGGGGACTAACTACAATGAGCAGTTCTTC.

The DNA for the CDR3 is TGTGCCATCGGGGAAGGGGAGGTGAGCACTGAAGCTTTCTTT. Translating gives CAIGEGEVSTEAFF. This chain uses TRBV10-3 with TRBJ1-1; tentatively, D is TRBD1 (5 bases). The V end was cut by 8 bases, the J end by 4 bases, with 17 bases between. The CDR3 contains 14 residues. The germline gives CDR1 ENHRY, CDR2 SYGVKD.

A few counts support this clone. The chain combines TRBV7-2 with TRBJ1-2; 8 positions agree with TRBD1. Trimming cost V 1 base and J 7 bases; bases outside gene matches: 8. This CDR3 is 15 amino acids long. The germline CDR1 and CDR2 sequences are SGHTA and FQGNSA. This CDR3 reads CASSLVGQGWGGYTF. The CDR3, as DNA: TGTGCCAGCAGCTTAGTAGGACAGGGCTGGGGTGGCTACACCTTC.

V gene TRBV28 combines with J gene TRBJ1-5, with 9 bases aligning to TRBD1. V shed 3 bases, J shed 3 bases, and the junction held 3 bases outside the gene matches. The CDR3 is 15 amino acids. The germline V gene encodes CDR1 MDHEN and CDR2 SYDVKM. CDR3: CASSLGTGPNQPQHF. The CDR3 DNA reads TGTGCCAGCAGTTTGGGGACAGGGCCCAATCAGCCCCAGCATTTT.

DNA of the CDR3: TGTGCCAGCAGCCCAAACCCCGGCTCTGGGGCCAACGTCCTGACTTTC. This sequence encodes CASSPNPGSGANVLTF. The chain has TRBV6-4 and TRBJ2-6; D ambiguous. The V gene's germline CDR1 is MRHNA and CDR2 SNTAGT. The CDR3 extends over 16 amino acids. V was cut by 6 bases and J by 0 bases, with 12 bases left in between.

The rearrangement joins TRBV29-1 to TRBJ2-7; D gene uncertain. Trimming stripped 7 bases from V and 0 bases from J, with 13 bases between. Germline V lookup: CDR1 SQVTM, CDR2 ANQGSEA. The CDR3 consists of 13 residues. DNA for the CDR3: TGCAGCGCCCAATTAGAGGTCTCCTACGAGCAGTACTTC. Amino acids: CSAQLEVSYEQYF.

This clone was detected once. The gene calls are TRBV7-2 and TRBJ1-2, with TRBD1 identical over 7 bases. CDR1 SGHTA and CDR2 FQGNSA come from the germline V gene. V lost 3 bases and J lost 5; bases outside the gene matches: 9. The CDR3 loop spans 15 amino acids. The CDR3 DNA sequence: TGTGCCAGCAGCTTCTGGAGCTCAGGGGGGTATGGCTACACCTTC. Its protein is CASSFWSSGGYGYTF.

V gene TRBV9 combines with J gene TRBJ1-4; 8 bases match TRBD1. CDR1 and CDR2 (germline): SGDLS, YYNGEE. With V trimmed by 3 bases and J by 4 bases, 5 bases remained unmatched. This CDR3 has 15 residues. DNA of the CDR3: TGTGCCAGCAGCGAAACGACAGGGGTTAATGAAAAACTGTTTTTT. Translating it yields CASSETTGVNEKLFF. The variable domain in full, with the rest retrieved from reference TRBV9 and TRBJ1-4, is DSGVTQTPKHLITATGQRVTLRCSPRSGDLSVYWYQQSLDQGLQFLIQYYNGEERAKGNILERFSAQQFPDLHSELNLSSLELGDSALYFCASSETTGVNEKLFFGSGTQLSVL.

CDR3 in DNA: TGTGCCAGCAGTGGGCTAGTTGCCACCGGGGAGCTGTTTTTT. This encodes CASSGLVATGELFF. This chain joins TRBV2 and TRBJ2-2; D gene unclear. Germline assignment: CDR1 SNHLY and CDR2 FYNNEI. The V end lost 4 bases, the J end lost 4 bases, and 10 bases lay between the germline ends. This CDR3 spans 14 amino acids.

The chain uses TRBV6-2 or TRBV6-3 and TRBJ2-7; TRBD1 agrees at 7 bases. V lost 5 bases to trimming and J lost 3 bases; unmatched junction nucleotides: 10. This CDR3 is built from 15 residues. CDR1 and CDR2 from the germline V gene are MNHEY and SVGEGT. CDR3 coding DNA: TGTGCCAGCAGTAACCCCGGACAGGCTTTCTACGAGCAGTACTTC. Translating it yields CASSNPGQAFYEQYF.

The chain recombines TRBV6-2 or TRBV6-3 with TRBJ1-1; TRBD1 aligns across 9 bases. Per germline, CDR1 MNHEY and CDR2 SVGEGT. V lost 5 bases and J lost 0; bases outside the gene matches: 4. This CDR3 has 15 residues. The CDR3 region is CASSRDRAMNTEAFF. The CDR3 coding sequence is TGTGCCAGCAGTCGGGACAGGGCGATGAACACTGAAGCTTTCTTT.

Remarks on this clone: The junction shows a germline mismatch at one end, possibly a read error. The rearrangement links TRBV19 to TRBJ2-1; TRBD2 matches at 9 bases. The CDR3 has 14 residues. Germline CDR1 is LNHDA and CDR2 is SQIVND (reference sequence). The CDR3 reads CACSRGSGSYEQFF. The CDR3 DNA sequence: TGTGCCTGTAGTCGAGGTAGCGGGAGCTATGAGCAGTTCTTC.

The DNA of the CDR3 is TGTGCCAGCAGCGCAAAACTAACCGGGGAGCTGTTTTTT. Translating it yields CASSAKLTGELFF. The V and J genes are TRBV9 and TRBJ2-2; no reliable D call. Trimming took off 3 bases at V and 5 bases at J, with 8 bases between the two ends. The CDR3 sequence is 13 residues long. Looked up from germline, CDR1 is SGDLS and CDR2 is YYNGEE.